This T cell receptor beta chain was sequenced for a study of cytomegalovirus exposure and HLA in healthy donors (dated by TCRdb to the late 2010s). A note on the overall study: In an earlier analysis of 587 of the donors, 276 Gb of sequence data and about 110 million unique TCR beta sequences from about 179 million T cells were reported. Roughly 300 gigabases of sequencing data and roughly 90 million unique TCR sequences were included in an early release covering about 620 HLA-typed donors. Of the 350 to 450 genotyped donors, 65% to 90% were placed in the genetic ancestry cluster associated with self-reported Caucasian donors. The aim of the study was to test whether cataloging public T cell receptors could identify signatures of past pathogen exposure. The study profiled the T cell repertoires of under 850 subjects by immunosequencing and related them to cytomegalovirus serostatus. In addition to the first cohort of around 670 subjects, a separate validation cohort of about 120 different subjects was used. The study combined high-throughput TCR immunosequencing, statistical association of individual TCRs with disease status, and machine learning to predict cytomegalovirus infection status. To study patterns of TCR occurrence, a later analysis re-analyzed previously published TCR beta repertoires from around 660 donors and added high-resolution HLA genotyping. In the later analysis, no new phenotypic data were used to find candidate immune exposures; instead, reliance was placed on TCR beta sequences and their occurrence across donors. In an earlier analysis of 587 of the donors, high-throughput TCR beta sequencing was used to judge whether each TCR beta V gene segment behaved as functional or pseudogenic. Donor age, sex, ethnicity and CMV serostatus were compiled alongside the repertoire data. In a later genetic analysis, genome-wide SNP genotypes for about 65% of the 666 donors were used, and that subset was treated as a discovery cohort. All discovery cohort repertoires had been generated using a single sequencing platform. HLA typing included class I and class II loci at four-digit resolution. The number of typed donors differed by locus: roughly 629-640 for A, B, C, DRB1 and DQB1; approximately 520 for DQA1; approximately 610 for DPA1; and 400 to 480 for DPB1. Four or five DR-DQ haplotypes were handled as single units for association and clustering because linkage in the cohort was strong. Across under 500 genotyped donors of the cohort, an average of about 250,000 unique TCR beta nucleotide sequences per donor were sequenced, and roughly a sixth of those sequences were non-productive. Overall results and qualifications from the work: HLA typing was unavailable for some donors at each locus, so association tests used only the typed subset. In a later analysis, HLA-associated TCR beta chains showed more clonal expansion and lower generation probabilities than non-associated chains that were equally common. A cluster of highly shared sequence variants was judged likely to be a technical artifact of the sequencing pipeline. Sequencing depth was assumed to be roughly uniform across donors in the presence/absence analyses, though that assumption may not hold. At a false discovery rate of 0.05, a later analysis linked under 20,000 TCR beta sequences to specific HLA alleles. In an earlier analysis of over 550 of the donors, most TCR beta V segments were observed in productive rearrangements about 87% or about 30% of the time, broadly matching IMGT annotations. In this cohort, only TCR beta chains were sequenced, and detectable features were limited by the absence of alpha or paired-chain data. In a later analysis, TCR association rates were found to vary across HLA loci, with the most associated TCRs seen for DRB1 alleles and the fewest for HLA-C alleles. In a later genetic analysis, fewer N-insertions in productive TCRs were reported among donors in an Asian-associated ancestry cluster than the approximately 710-donor mean. It was suggested by the authors that the approach could potentially be generalized to other disease states and immunological phenotypes. In vitro tests confirmed that three of the cytomegalovirus-associated TCR beta chains recognize cytomegalovirus antigens. Across donors, most TCR sequences were observed very rarely, whereas some public TCRs were present in many individuals. The earlier analysis of about 600 of the donors excluded approximately 15 rarely observed V segments, including chromosome 9 orphons, because counts were too low. Strong co-occurrence of HLA alleles, especially DR and DQ, made assigning TCR associations to individual alleles difficult. For the cohort, immune exposure information was limited to CMV serostatus. Some IMGT-functional V segments, including TRBV6-2 and TRBV6-3, could not be told apart with the 87-base-pair reads, so those segments were excluded. An association between a missense DCLRE1C variant and V-gene and J-gene trimming of TCR beta chains was found in a later genetic analysis and replicated in an independent cohort. Most CMV-associated TCR beta chains appeared to be HLA-restricted in a later analysis, and the HLA associations seemed to be driven largely by CMV exposure. A further reported finding was that TCR beta sequences accurately predicted the HLA-A and HLA-B alleles for most subjects in the first cohort. Linkage disequilibrium might explain the correlated functional status among segregating V segments, but an unknown experimental factor could not be ruled out. In both the original and validation cohorts, the classifier was reported to diagnose cytomegalovirus status with high specificity and sensitivity. The study gave a list of 150 to 200 TCR beta chains associated with cytomegalovirus. According to a later analysis, parvovirus B19, influenza, CMV and Epstein-Barr virus appeared linked to several top co-occurrence clusters.

Libraries were made using the immunoSEQ multiplex PCR assay. A mixture of 60 forward primers for TCR Vbeta segments and 13 reverse primers for TCR Jbeta segments was used in the multiplex PCR. A multiplex PCR assay on genomic DNA amplified the CDR3 region of rearranged TCR beta genes. The amplified TCR beta libraries were sequenced on the Illumina HiSeq System as 87-base-pair reads. The paper's data handling went like this. A later analysis counted some 74 million unique TCR beta chains across the 666 repertoires, and some 11 million of these chains were shared by at least two donors. Raw reads were error-corrected and collapsed into unique sequences with a nearest-neighbor algorithm that merged closely related sequences to remove PCR and sequencing errors. To assign V, D and J gene segments, CDR3 sequences were aligned to IMGT reference sequences. For a sequence to be retained, a match of at least six nucleotides was required to both a V gene segment and a J gene segment. Rearrangements were classified as productive when the CDR3 lacked stop codons and remained in frame with V and J, and all other rearrangements were classified as non-productive. Following IMGT convention, CDR3 was defined as the stretch from the second conserved V-encoded cysteine up to the conserved J-encoded phenylalanine. In an earlier analysis of more than 550 of the donors, sequences lacking an unambiguous match to a single V gene segment were excluded. In an earlier analysis of around 590 of the donors, a V segment was called functional when productive rearrangements were above 56.7%, and segregating when the standard deviation between donors exceeded 5%. A statistical classification framework was developed to diagnose cytomegalovirus status using the catalog of TCR beta chain sequences. A later analysis assigned V and J genes by comparing TCR nucleotide sequences with IMGT/GENE-DB human TR gene sequences. The TCRdist pipeline was used in a later analysis to assign CDR3 sequences and most-parsimonious VDJ recombination scenarios. A later analysis defined each TCR beta chain by its CDR3 amino acid sequence plus V-gene family, and excluded reads lacking a unique V-gene family. A later analysis removed 592 highly shared, low-generation-probability nucleotide sequences to deal with suspected cross-contamination and a sequencing artifact. In a later analysis, a clonal expansion index for each public chain was calculated from normalized within-repertoire ranks of inferred template counts. In a later analysis, generation probabilities were computed using a VDJ recombination model fitted to out-of-frame rearrangements, and the results were checked against IGoR. In a later analysis, TCR-TCR, TCR-HLA and TCR-CMV co-occurrence was scored with hypergeometric tests, and a repertoire-size bias correction was applied to TCR pairs. A later analysis estimated false discovery rates by permuting HLA or CMV assignments 20 times. In a later analysis, co-occurring TCRs were grouped using DBSCAN, and TCRdist sequence similarity was added for clustering within HLA-allele-positive subsets. For co-occurrence clustering, repertoires with fewer than 30,000 or more than 120,000 public chains were excluded, along with 5 or 6 repertoires with anomalous nucleotide sharing. Drawn from immuneACCESS, this table holds only the in-frame rearrangements with V and J called that TCRdb kept. Clones are partly lost; checked studies trace under half to an unresolved V gene and leave the rest unexplained. From that table come the V and J calls and clone size; the DNA was used to work out D and trimming. This sample gives about 200,000 clones in total; approximately 88% of them show up just once. The ten largest clones capture 0.71% of the sample.

The cohort was made up of 500 to 850 healthy bone marrow donors. At the time of sampling, all cohort members were nominally healthy, though unrecorded immune exposures were likely present. The donor tested CMV seronegative and was one of the 352 seronegative cohort members. Every donor gave a peripheral blood sample, and the peripheral blood mononuclear cells from that sample were used for TCR beta sequencing. The Qiagen DNeasy Blood Extraction Kit was used to extract genomic DNA from the blood cell samples. V lost 5 bases and J lost 3 bases, and the count of bases not matched to a germline gene is 5. Reading from cysteine to phenylalanine, the CDR3 counts 15 amino acids. Kept here is only the CDR3 DNA, which spans 45 bases and is read in frame from base 1. The germline V gene specifies SGHTA as CDR1 and FQGNSA as CDR2. In regard to this clone: Its recognized antigen is unknown. Qualities for individual bases were not recorded, and no much larger clone is one base off.

The receptor was derived from a boy aged 2 to 10 in good health and CMV-seronegative. Sequences were obtained from PBMCs. Rearrangement joined TRBV7-2 to TRBJ2-1; 9 of the junction bases match TRBD1. The CDR3 sequence is CASSRGQGSYNEQFF. The DNA sequence follows: TGTGCCAGCAGCCGGGGACAGGGAAGCTACAATGAGCAGTTCTTC. The CDR3, completed at both ends by the reference TRBV7-2 and TRBJ2-1 genes, gives the full variable domain GAGVSQSPSNKVTEKGKDVELRCDPISGHTALYWYRQSLGQGLEFLIYFQGNSAPDKSGLPSDRFSAERTGGSVSTLTIQRTQQEDSAVYLCASSRGQGSYNEQFFGPGTRLTVL.